Listed below are T cell receptor beta chains from one sample, sequenced in a study of CD8+CD57+ T cells in acquired aplastic anemia. TCRdb reprocessed the reads via MiXCR and lists one record per CDR3 protein. The table lists about 200,000 distinct CDR3 sequences, 65% of them singletons. Sequences were obtained from sorted CD4+, CD8+, or CD8+CD57+ T cells (not recorded which) from PBMCs. Receptors were obtained from a human donor with aplastic anemia. Each CDR3 is given with its conserved first and last residue. Each record gives: clone size, V gene, J gene, D gene, CDR3 protein, CDR3 DNA. D genes are given only for firm matches. Expanded clones get a size class; other rows say once, few or many, or leave the size out.

.	TRBV6-6	TRBJ1-2	.	CASSYERRNYGYTF	TGTGCCAGCAGTTATGAACGCAGAAACTATGGCTACACCTTC
.	TRBV7-8	TRBJ1-5	.	CASSPPGVGNQPQHF	TGTGCCAGCAGCCCCCCGGGGGTTGGCAATCAGCCCCAGCATTTT
.	TRBV7-8	TRBJ2-3	TRBD2	CASSFSGSGDTQYF	TGTGCCAGCAGCTTTAGCGGGAGTGGGGATACGCAGTATTTT
.	TRBV19	TRBJ1-1	TRBD1	CASSLGQGIGTEAFF	TGTGCCAGTAGCCTTGGACAGGGAATCGGCACTGAAGCTTTCTTT
.	TRBV7-2	TRBJ2-1	.	CASSAGRSSYNEQFF	TGTGCCAGCAGCGCCGGACGCAGCTCCTACAATGAGCAGTTCTTC
few	TRBV4-1	TRBJ2-6	.	CASSQGDSANVLTF	TGCGCCAGCAGCCAAGGTGACAGCGCCAACGTCCTGACTTTC
.	TRBV12-3/TRBV12-4	TRBJ1-2	.	CASSLHGGGGKANYGYTF	TGTGCCAGCAGTTTACATGGGGGGGGTGGGAAAGCTAACTATGGCTACACCTTC
many	TRBV19	TRBJ2-1	.	CASSSRRLSSYNEQFF	TGTGCCAGTAGTTCCCGGCGATTGAGCTCCTACAATGAGCAGTTCTTC
.	TRBV27	TRBJ2-3	.	CASTSQLLDTQYF	TGTGCCAGCACCTCTCAACTATTAGATACGCAGTATTTT
.	TRBV19	TRBJ1-2	TRBD1	CASNTGGRYGYTF	TGTGCCAGTAACACAGGGGGCCGCTATGGCTACACCTTC
.	TRBV19	TRBJ1-5	.	CASAGYGNQPQHF	TGTGCCAGCGCAGGGTATGGCAATCAGCCCCAGCATTTT
many	TRBV2	TRBJ2-1	.	CASTQNNEQFF	TGTGCCAGCACCCAGAACAATGAGCAGTTCTTC
.	TRBV29-1	TRBJ2-7	.	CSVISGLFEQYF	TGCAGCGTTATATCGGGCCTTTTCGAGCAGTACTTC
.	TRBV20-1	TRBJ2-7	.	CRGRTYEQYF	TGCAGGGGCAGGACCTACGAGCAGTACTTC
.	TRBV20-1	TRBJ1-1	TRBD1	CSAKGQGVTEAFF	TGCAGTGCTAAGGGACAGGGGGTCACTGAAGCTTTCTTT
.	TRBV6-4	TRBJ1-6	TRBD1	CASSDRTGGNSPLHF	TGTGCCAGCAGTGACCGGACAGGGGGAAATTCACCCCTCCACTTT
.	TRBV30	TRBJ2-2	.	CAWSGRLSGELFF	TGTGCCTGGAGCGGCAGGCTAAGTGGGGAGCTGTTTTTT
.	TRBV19	TRBJ1-1	.	CASSTSDSEGNTEAFF	TGTGCCAGTAGTACCTCCGACAGTGAAGGGAACACTGAAGCTTTCTTT
few	TRBV2	TRBJ1-6	.	CASSDRVVSPLHF	TGTGCCAGCAGTGACAGGGTCGTTTCACCCCTCCACTTT
.	TRBV7-6	TRBJ2-7	.	CASSDRRTYEQYF	TGTGCCAGCAGCGACCGCCGTACCTACGAGCAGTACTTC
once	TRBV6-2/TRBV6-3	TRBJ2-7	.	CASSTLEGRLLEQYF	TGTGCCAGCAGCACCTTGGAGGGGAGACTCCTCGAGCAGTACTTC
.	TRBV11-1	TRBJ2-3	TRBD2	CASSLGLAGAGTDTQYF	TGTGCCAGCAGCTTAGGACTAGCGGGAGCCGGCACAGATACGCAGTATTTT
.	TRBV20-1	TRBJ1-1	TRBD1	CSASDRGWTEAFF	TGCAGTGCTAGTGACAGGGGTTGGACTGAAGCTTTCTTT
many	TRBV24-1	TRBJ1-5	.	CATSQGSNQPQHF	TGTGCCACCAGTCAGGGTTCCAATCAGCCCCAGCATTTT